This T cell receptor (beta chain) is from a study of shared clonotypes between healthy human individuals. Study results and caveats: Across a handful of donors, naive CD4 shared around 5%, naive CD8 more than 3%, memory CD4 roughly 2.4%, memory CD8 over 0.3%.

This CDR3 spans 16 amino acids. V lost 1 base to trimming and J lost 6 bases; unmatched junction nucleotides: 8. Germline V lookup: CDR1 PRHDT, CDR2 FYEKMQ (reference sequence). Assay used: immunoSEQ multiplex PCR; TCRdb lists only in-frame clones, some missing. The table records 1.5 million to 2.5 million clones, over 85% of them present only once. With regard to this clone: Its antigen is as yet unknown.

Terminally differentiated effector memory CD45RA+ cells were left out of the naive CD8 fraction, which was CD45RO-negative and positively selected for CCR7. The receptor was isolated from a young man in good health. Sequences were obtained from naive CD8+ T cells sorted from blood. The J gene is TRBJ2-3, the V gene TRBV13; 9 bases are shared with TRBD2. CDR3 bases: TGTGCCAGCAGCTTAGACCGCGGGGGGGCCCAGGATACGCAGTATTTT. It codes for CASSLDRGGAQDTQYF. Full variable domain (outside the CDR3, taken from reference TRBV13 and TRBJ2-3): AAGVIQSPRHLIKEKRETATLKCYPIPRHDTVYWYQQGPGQDPQFLISFYEKMQSDKGSIPDRFSAQQFSDYHSELNMSSLELGDSALYFCASSLDRGGAQDTQYFGPGTRLTVL.